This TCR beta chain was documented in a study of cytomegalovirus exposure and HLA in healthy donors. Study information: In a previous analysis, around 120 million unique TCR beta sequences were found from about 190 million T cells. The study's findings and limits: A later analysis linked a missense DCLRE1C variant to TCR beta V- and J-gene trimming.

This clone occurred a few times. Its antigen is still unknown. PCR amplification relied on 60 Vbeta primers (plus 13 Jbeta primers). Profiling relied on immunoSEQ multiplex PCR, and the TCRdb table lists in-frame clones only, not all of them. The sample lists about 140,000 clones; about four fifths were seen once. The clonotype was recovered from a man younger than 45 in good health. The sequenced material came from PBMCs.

In DNA form, the CDR3 reads TGTGCCAGCGACTCGTCAGGGAAACTTACATACTCCTACAATGAGCAGTTCTTC. Encoded protein: CASDSSGKLTYSYNEQFF. V and J are TRBV2 and TRBJ2-1; the D gene is possibly TRBD1 (5 bases). V gave up 8 bases and J gave up 0 bases, with 23 bases separating them. The CDR3 spans 18 residues. Germline loops: CDR1 SNHLY, CDR2 FYNNEI.